Sequencing of this T cell receptor beta chain was carried out in a study of T cells in Graves' hyperthyroidism and ophthalmopathy. Study as a whole: Peripheral blood was drawn at first diagnosis, prior to all treatment.

The CDR3 consists of 13 residues. Germline V lookup: CDR1 SEHNR, CDR2 FQNEAQ (reference sequence). The V gene lost 4 bases and the J gene lost 10 bases, with 11 bases spanning the gap. Amplification yielded TCR beta CDR3 regions, with RNA transcripts as the source. First-round RT-PCR with HTBI primers amplified the TCR CDR3 region. TCRdb re-called the multiplex PCR reads with MiXCR, one entry per CDR3 protein. The profile covers about 840,000 distinct CDR3 sequences, with about 38% appearing a single time and over 8% taken by the ten largest. This clonotype has at least ten counts. The antigen remains unidentified. Stability of Graves' hyperthyroidism was defined as absent ophthalmopathy progression within 18 months. Whole-study findings and limits: Model predictions of ophthalmopathy came a median about 6.3 months before onset.

The TCR comes from a man aged 18 to 30 with Graves' hyperthyroidism. The sample consisted of blood. The chain links TRBV7-9 to TRBJ1-6, with D perhaps matching TRBD1 (5 bases). The CDR3 DNA is TGTGCCAGCAGCTGGGGGGGGAAGTCACCCCTCCACTTT. This translates into CASSWGGKSPLHF.